A single sample is the source of the 20 T cell receptor beta chains below, sequenced in a study of T cells after posttransplantation cyclophosphamide. A marrow graft followed busulfan-fludarabine conditioning, with cyclophosphamide on days +3 and +4. The assay was immunoSEQ multiplex PCR, and TCRdb's table has in-frame clones only and misses some. The data contain roughly 23,000 clones, approximately 87% of them singletons. This specimen was PBMCs, taken after allogeneic stem cell transplant with posttransplant cyclophosphamide. The receptor source for this set is a female patient younger than 45 who received an allogeneic stem cell transplant from an unrelated donor, was CMV-positive, and had no GVHD. T cells may partly derive from the graft donor.

The count of this clone is one. This chain links TRBV6-5 with TRBJ2-7, with D possibly TRBD1 on 5 matching bases. CDR3 length: 14 residues. The germline V gene has CDR1 MNHEY and CDR2 SVGAGI. The V and J ends lost 6 bases and 7 bases respectively, with 19 bases between them. Written as DNA, the CDR3 is TGTGCCAGCAGCAAGAGGACACCCCCGCGGGAGCAGTACTTC. Amino acid sequence: CASSKRTPPREQYF.

The chain joins TRBV18 to TRBJ1-1, with TRBD1 matching over 8 bases. The germline gives CDR1 KGHSH, CDR2 LQKENI. The CDR3 has 14 amino acids. V lost 4 bases and J lost 5; bases outside the gene matches: 6. The CDR3 is CASSQTGVETEAFF. The CDR3 DNA is TGTGCCAGCTCACAGACAGGGGTGGAGACTGAAGCTTTCTTT. Full variable domain (remainder filled in from reference TRBV18 and TRBJ1-1): NAGVMQNPRHLVRRRGQEARLRCSPMKGHSHVYWYRQLPEEGLKFMVYLQKENIIDESGMPKERFSAEFPKEGPSILRIQQVVRGDSAAYFCASSQTGVETEAFFGQGTRLTVV.

This rearrangement joins TRBV9 to TRBJ2-7; 11 nucleotides line up with TRBD1. Trimming at V came to 3 bases and at J to 4 bases, leaving 12 bases not matched to a gene. Germline CDR1 and CDR2: SGDLS and YYNGEE. The CDR3 contains 17 residues. In DNA, the CDR3 is TGTGCCAGCAGCGCCGAGGCTGGACAGGGGGCATGGTACGAGCAGTACTTC. This gives the protein CASSAEAGQGAWYEQYF.

This clone was observed once. The CDR3 region has the DNA TGTGCCTGGACCCGGACAGGAACTAACTATGGCTACACCTTC. The encoded protein is CAWTRTGTNYGYTF. J is TRBJ1-2 and V is TRBV30, with TRBD1 matching 7 bases. Looked up from germline, CDR1 is GTSNPN and CDR2 is SVGIG (reference sequence). With V trimmed by 4 bases and J by 0 bases, 5 bases remained unmatched. CDR3 length: 14 residues.

This chain uses TRBV12-5 with TRBJ1-4; a possible D gene is TRBD1 (5 bases). The length of the CDR3 is 16 residues. Trimming removed 5 bases from V and 4 bases from J, with 17 bases in between. Germline V gene data show CDR1 as LGHNT and CDR2 as FRNRAP. The CDR3 nucleotides are TGTGCTAGTGGTACAACCCCCAGGGTCTTTAATGAAAAACTGTTTTTT. It translates to CASGTTPRVFNEKLFF.

The chain links TRBV4-3 to TRBJ2-3; TRBD2 might be the D (6 bases). Trimming stripped 6 bases from V and 4 bases from J, with 8 bases between. Germline V gives CDR1 LGHNA, CDR2 YSLEER. The CDR3 runs 12 residues. The CDR3 nucleotides read TGCGCCAGCAGGGGGGGTCCAGATACGCAGTATTTT. Its translation is CASRGGPDTQYF.

The chain has TRBV5-1 and TRBJ2-7; 14 bases agree with TRBD2. Germline CDR1 SGHRS, CDR2 YFSETQ. This CDR3 contains 15 residues. After removal of 4 bases from V and 2 bases from J, the junction contained 2 bases not matched to a gene. In nucleotides, the CDR3 is TGCGCCAGCAGCGCGACTAGCGGGGGGGCCTACGAGCAGTACTTC. Amino acid sequence: CASSATSGGAYEQYF. Full variable domain (remainder filled in from reference TRBV5-1 and TRBJ2-7): KAGVTQTPRYLIKTRGQQVTLSCSPISGHRSVSWYQQTPGQGLQFLFEYFSETQRNKGNFPGRFSGRQFSNSRSEMNVSTLELGDSALYLCASSATSGGAYEQYFGPGTRLTVT.

This clone came up once. This chain uses TRBV5-1 with TRBJ1-1, with 8 bases identical to TRBD1. Germline V gene data show CDR1 as SGHRS and CDR2 as YFSETQ. The CDR3 consists of 15 residues. V lost 4 bases to trimming and J lost 2 bases; unmatched junction nucleotides: 7. CDR3 in DNA: TGCGCCAGCAGCCCGCGGACAGGGTTTAACACTGAAGCTTTCTTT. Its translation: CASSPRTGFNTEAFF. Drawing the rest from reference TRBV5-1 and TRBJ1-1, the complete variable domain is KAGVTQTPRYLIKTRGQQVTLSCSPISGHRSVSWYQQTPGQGLQFLFEYFSETQRNKGNFPGRFSGRQFSNSRSEMNVSTLELGDSALYLCASSPRTGFNTEAFFGQGTRLTVV.

This sequence joins TRBV23-1 and TRBJ2-3; TRBD2 aligns across 11 bases. TRBV23-1 is an open reading frame whose function is uncertain. V trimming: 2 bases; J trimming: 7 bases; junction bases outside the gene matches: 8. The CDR3 has 16 residues. The chain's CDR3 is CASSQGASGGRHTQYF. In DNA form, the CDR3 reads TGCGCCAGCAGTCAAGGTGCTAGCGGGGGGCGGCATACGCAGTATTTT.

This sequence joins TRBV10-2 and TRBJ2-7; a possible D gene is TRBD1 (6 bases). Germline V CDR1 and CDR2: WSHSY, SAAADI. The CDR3 contains 15 residues. The V gene lost 2 bases and the J gene lost 0 bases, with 11 bases spanning the gap. The CDR3 loop is CASSEVGASSYEQYF. Here the CDR3 DNA reads TGCGCCAGCAGTGAGGTGGGGGCGAGCTCCTACGAGCAGTACTTC.

The chain links TRBV5-1 to TRBJ1-1, with 8 bases aligning to TRBD1. Looked up from germline, CDR1 is SGHRS and CDR2 is YFSETQ. V was clipped by 4 bases and J by 2 bases; unmatched bases: 7. The CDR3 is 15 amino acids. CDR3 DNA sequence: TGCGCCAGCAGCATAAGGACAGGGTTAAACACTGAAGCTTTCTTT. This encodes CASSIRTGLNTEAFF.

The chain couples TRBV6-6 to TRBJ2-3; TRBD2 is a possible D gene (5 bases). V dropped 0 bases and J dropped 8 bases, with 15 bases sitting between them. Germline lookup yields CDR1 MNHNY and CDR2 SVGAGI (reference sequence). CDR3 length equals 15 residues. The CDR3 here is CASSYSSSSGSTQYF. The CDR3 DNA reads as TGTGCCAGCAGTTACTCCTCTTCCAGCGGAAGTACGCAGTATTTT.

J is TRBJ2-4 and V is TRBV2; D might be TRBD2 (5 bases). V dropped 2 bases and J dropped 0 bases, with 11 bases sitting between them. This CDR3 comprises 16 residues. Germline V gives CDR1 SNHLY, CDR2 FYNNEI. The CDR3 sequence: CASSELARLAKNIQYF. CDR3 DNA: TGTGCCAGCAGTGAATTAGCGCGGCTAGCCAAAAACATTCAGTACTTC.

This rearrangement joins TRBV5-1 to TRBJ2-5; D remains ambiguous. V dropped 4 bases and J dropped 4 bases, with 20 bases sitting between them. This CDR3 comprises 16 residues. Germline loops: CDR1 SGHRS, CDR2 YFSETQ. The CDR3 loop reads CASSPTEARVRETQYF. DNA for the CDR3: TGCGCCAGCAGCCCGACTGAAGCACGAGTACGAGAGACCCAGTACTTC.

The CDR3 reads CASSQQGRDNEQFF. CDR3 nucleotide sequence: TGTGCCAGCAGCCAGCAGGGAAGGGACAATGAGCAGTTCTTC. The rearrangement joins TRBV7-3 to TRBJ2-1; tentative D call: TRBD1 (5 bases). Looked up from germline, CDR1 is SGHTA and CDR2 is FQGTGA. The ends were cut back, 5 bases at V and 5 bases at J, with 13 bases in the middle. The CDR3 spans 14 residues.

The rearrangement joins TRBV29-1 to TRBJ2-2; D is unclear. Germline CDR1 and CDR2: SQVTM and ANQGSEA. Trimming took 4 bases from V and 1 from J, leaving 4 bases between them. CDR3 length equals 12 residues. CDR3 sequence reads: CSVAVNTGELFF. The CDR3 DNA is TGCAGCGTTGCTGTGAACACCGGGGAGCTGTTTTTT.

This sequence joins TRBV9 and TRBJ1-1; TRBD1 is a possible D gene (5 bases). The CDR3 consists of 13 residues. Trimming left V 3 bases short and J 6 bases short, with 12 bases between. The germline V gene encodes CDR1 SGDLS and CDR2 YYNGEE. This CDR3 is CASSERGGAEAFF. The CDR3 nucleotides read TGTGCCAGCAGCGAACGGGGAGGGGCTGAAGCTTTCTTT.

This chain's CDR3 is CASSQGLTGRKYGYTF. CDR3 sequence (DNA): TGTGCCAGCAGCCAAGGTCTGACAGGGAGGAAGTATGGCTACACCTTC. The chain couples TRBV4-2 to TRBJ1-2; 7 nucleotides align to TRBD1. Unmatched junction bases numbered 10, after V lost 1 base and J lost 5 bases. CDR1 is LGHNA, CDR2 YNFKEQ, per germline. The CDR3 has 16 residues.

This clone occurred once. CDR3 bases: TGTGCCAGCAGTCCCACGACTAGCTCAGATACGCAGTATTTT. The encoded protein is CASSPTTSSDTQYF. The chain recombines TRBV28 with TRBJ2-3, with TRBD2 identical over 7 bases. This CDR3 is 14 amino acids long. Trimming took 5 bases from V and 4 from J; bases not matched to a gene: 6. From germline, CDR1 is MDHEN and CDR2 SYDVKM.

The rearrangement uses TRBV9 and TRBJ2-6, with no clear D. This CDR3 contains 13 residues. The V gene's germline CDR1 is SGDLS and CDR2 YYNGEE. The V and J ends lost 0 bases and 9 bases respectively, with 7 bases between them. The DNA for the CDR3 is TGTGCCAGCAGCGTAGGTAGTGGCAACGTCCTGACTTTC. Translated, it gives CASSVGSGNVLTF.